Sequencing of this T cell receptor beta chain was carried out in a study of CD8 T cells in Susac syndrome. When the RNA was reverse transcribed, random hexamers were used with an input of about 0.45 to 1 ug. TCRdb independently ran MiXCR on the immunoSEQ multiplex PCR reads; one entry per CDR3 protein. The sample gives about 150,000 distinct CDR3 sequences, around 96% of which show up once; 0.15% to 0.2% is in the top ten. CDR1 and CDR2 from the germline V gene are SGHAT and FQNNGV. The CDR3 totals 15 residues. V dropped 8 bases and J dropped 0; count of bases not matched to a gene: 5. The chain joins TRBV11-2 to TRBJ2-5; the match to TRBD2 covers 11 bases. The TCR sequence derives from a human donor with Susac syndrome. The sequenced sample was CD4+ T cells from PBMCs. In DNA form, the CDR3 reads TGTGCCAGCGCGGGGACTAGCGGCTACCAAGAGACCCAGTACTTC. Amino acid sequence: CASAGTSGYQETQYF.